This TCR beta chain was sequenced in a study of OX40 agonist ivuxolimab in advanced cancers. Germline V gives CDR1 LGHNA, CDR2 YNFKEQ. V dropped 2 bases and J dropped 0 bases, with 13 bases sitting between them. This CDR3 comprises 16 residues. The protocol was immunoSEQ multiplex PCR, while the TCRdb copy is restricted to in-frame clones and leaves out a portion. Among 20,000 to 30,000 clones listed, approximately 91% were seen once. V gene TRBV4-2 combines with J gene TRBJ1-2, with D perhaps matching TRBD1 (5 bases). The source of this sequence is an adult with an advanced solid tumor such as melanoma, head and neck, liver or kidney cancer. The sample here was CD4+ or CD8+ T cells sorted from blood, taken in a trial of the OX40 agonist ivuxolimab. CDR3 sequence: CASSQTYRNPNYGYTF. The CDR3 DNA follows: TGTGCCAGCAGCCAAACCTACAGGAATCCTAACTATGGCTACACCTTC.